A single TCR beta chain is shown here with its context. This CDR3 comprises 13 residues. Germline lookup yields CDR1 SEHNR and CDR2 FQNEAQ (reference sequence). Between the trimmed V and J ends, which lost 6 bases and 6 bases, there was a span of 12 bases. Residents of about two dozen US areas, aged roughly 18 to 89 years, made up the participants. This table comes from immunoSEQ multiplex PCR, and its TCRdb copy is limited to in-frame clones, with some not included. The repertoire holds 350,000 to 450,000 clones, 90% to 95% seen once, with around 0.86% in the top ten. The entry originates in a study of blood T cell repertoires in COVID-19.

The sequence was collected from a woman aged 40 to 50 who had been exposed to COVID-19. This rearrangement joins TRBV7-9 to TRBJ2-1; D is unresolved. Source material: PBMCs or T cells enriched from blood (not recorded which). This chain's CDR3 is CASSHPPPNEQFF. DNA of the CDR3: TGTGCCAGCAGTCATCCCCCCCCCAATGAGCAGTTCTTC.